Listed below are T cell receptor beta chains from one sample, sequenced in a study of post-analysis software for immune sequencing data. Via MiXCR, TCRdb re-called the PCR reads, giving one row per CDR3 protein. The repertoire holds more than 350,000 distinct CDR3 sequences, with roughly 40% as singletons. Sample: blood. Receptors originate from a girl aged 2-10 years with multiple sclerosis. The CDR3 runs from the conserved cysteine through the conserved F or W. A D gene is named only where the DNA matches it firmly. Clone size is stated in some rows and not others, as once, few, many or a class when expanded.

NA	few	TRBJ2-7	TRBV20-1	CSAKRLHIYPYEQYF
NA	NA	TRBJ1-5	TRBV20-1	CSATPDSPSNQPQHF
TRBD1	NA	TRBJ2-7	TRBV6-5	CASSRTGVEQYF
NA	NA	TRBJ1-1	TRBV7-3	CASSAQGEGTEAFF
NA	NA	TRBJ2-3	TRBV20-1	CSASPLRLDRGDTQYF
NA	NA	TRBJ2-3	TRBV6-5	CASSTDRGRAGAQYF
TRBD1	few	TRBJ2-3	TRBV20-1	CSASGDSRNTDTRYF
TRBD1	NA	TRBJ2-4	TRBV29-1	CSACPGTGPSIQYF
NA	NA	TRBJ1-2	TRBV7-2	CASSPPRGSGYTF
TRBD1	NA	TRBJ1-6	TRBV10-3	CAISDGDRGKNSPLHF
NA	NA	TRBJ2-5	TRBV3-1	CASRGLLHSEEETQYF
NA	NA	TRBJ1-5	TRBV29-1	CSVAGYNQPQHF
NA	NA	NA	TRBV3-1	CASSQTGWGEQYF
NA	NA	TRBJ2-7	TRBV5-1	CASSFDFTGQGGYEQYF
NA	once	TRBJ2-7	TRBV10-3	CAISDAGDNYEQYF
TRBD1	NA	TRBJ2-1	TRBV3-1	CASRGQGFTSFNEQFF
NA	NA	TRBJ1-4	TRBV5-6	CASSPPGRANEKLFF
NA	few	TRBJ1-5	TRBV3-1	CASSQDLTHWPQHF
NA	NA	TRBJ2-7	TRBV5-6	CASSPIVGGPKEQYF
NA	few	TRBJ2-7	TRBV15	CATSRDKLATYEQYF
NA	once	TRBJ1-4	TRBV6-6	CASSYRRRGEKLFF
NA	NA	TRBJ2-1	TRBV6-5	CASSTGFGNEQFF
NA	NA	TRBJ2-5	TRBV5-5	CASSSIGRQETQYF
NA	NA	TRBJ2-2	TRBV29-1	CSVQTPLNTGELFF
NA	NA	TRBJ1-1	TRBV29-1	CSVEDMGMEKAFF
NA	few	TRBJ2-6	TRBV5-6	CASSELTNGANVLTF
NA	NA	TRBJ1-5	TRBV6-5	CASSYRANQPQHF
TRBD1	NA	TRBJ2-1	TRBV18	CASSLHEGADNEQFF
TRBD2	NA	TRBJ2-7	TRBV29-1	CSVVTSGAPYEQYF
NA	NA	TRBJ1-2	TRBV7-3	CASSPSSGRPGYGYTF
TRBD1	NA	TRBJ2-7	TRBV7-9	CASSPTGTAKTYEQYF
TRBD2	few	TRBJ2-1	TRBV7-2	CASSLSSGNSYNEQFF
TRBD2	few	TRBJ2-7	TRBV7-2	CASSRGLVYEQYF
TRBD2	few	TRBJ2-2	TRBV28	CASSSRSGGRTGELFF
TRBD2	few	TRBJ2-1	TRBV29-1	CSRELAGGPENEQFF
NA	NA	TRBJ2-7	TRBV15	CATRGDTSYEQYF
NA	NA	TRBJ2-2	TRBV7-9	CASSLRTVNTGELFF
TRBD2	NA	TRBJ2-7	TRBV29-1	CSVGGREGGNSYEQYF
NA	NA	TRBJ2-3	TRBV7-3	CASSFGFGRGPTDTQYF
TRBD1	NA	TRBJ2-1	TRBV4-1	CASSFRQGSGSYNEQFF
TRBD1	NA	NA	TRBV12-3/TRBV12-4	CVSSFPGQGERETQYF
TRBD1	NA	TRBJ1-6	TRBV20-1	CSARETTGAGNSPLHF
NA	NA	TRBJ2-1	TRBV7-9	CASSLVNREIEQFF
NA	NA	TRBJ1-6	TRBV7-6	CASSLADRLSSPLHF